This TCR beta chain was profiled in a study of tumor-infiltrating lymphocytes in oesophageal squamous cell carcinoma. This clonotype was recorded once. MiXCR, applied by TCRdb to the PCR reads, yields one record per CDR3 protein. The table has about 9,600 distinct CDR3 sequences, roughly three fifths seen once. Trimming took 2 bases from V and 5 from J, leaving 8 bases between them. The CDR3 loop spans 13 amino acids. CDR1 and CDR2 (germline): SGHTA, FQGTGA. The V and J genes are TRBV7-3 and TRBJ2-3; D is unresolved. The origin of this receptor is a male donor with esophageal squamous cell carcinoma. The sample taken for sequencing was esophageal tumor tissue. CDR3 amino acids: CASSLGFRDTQYF. The CDR3 DNA reads TGTGCCAGCAGCTTAGGGTTTCGAGATACGCAGTATTTT.